The T cell receptor beta chain described here comes from a study of response to subunit inactivated influenza vaccine (dated by TCRdb to the late 2010s). In the study overall: Deep quantitative profiling of the T cell receptor repertoire was used in the study to follow responses to a trivalent subunit inactivated influenza vaccine. General study outcomes and caveats: The authors suggested that each seasonal influenza vaccination may recruit only a limited number of new T cells.

This clonotype appeared a few times. What antigen it recognizes has not been identified. Base qualities were left out, and no much larger clone turns up one base away. The library was obtained by RT-PCR. The data were produced on an Illumina HiSeq 2500. Using fastp at Q25 and MiXCR, TCRdb reprocessed the public reads and kept productive beta chains. Each CDR3 protein appears once, grouped with its most common genes and DNA. This sample holds roughly 630,000 distinct CDR3 sequences; 14% were observed only once. The top ten constitute roughly 7.2% of the sample. The sequences come from PBMCs from blood, collected roughly 2 weeks before vaccination. This TCR was recovered from a man aged 45-65 years who received an inactivated influenza vaccine. Donor details come from another sample of the same person, matched by shared clones.

The nucleotides read TGTGCCAGCAGCTTACAAGCGGGGGGGTTGCTTGAGACCCAGTACTTC. It translates as CASSLQAGGLLETQYF. The V gene is TRBV7-2 and the J gene is TRBJ2-5, and TRBD2 aligns with 10 junction nucleotides. Here V drops 2 bases and J drops 5 bases, and the junction holds 8 bases not matched to any gene. CDR1 and CDR2 are drawn from the germline V gene: SGHTA, FQGNSA. The CDR3 contains 16 residues, cysteine and phenylalanine counted. The read is trimmed to its CDR3 DNA, 48 bases read in frame from base 1.